Following are 10 T cell receptor beta chains from one sample sequenced in a study of CD8+CD57+ T cells in acquired aplastic anemia. Genomic DNA acted as the template from which TCR beta VDJ combination and CDR3 sequence profiling were carried out. MiXCR, run by TCRdb on the reads, gives a single entry per CDR3 protein. The table shows 90,000 to 130,000 distinct CDR3 sequences, with around 49% occurring only once. Source material: sorted CD4+, CD8+, or CD8+CD57+ T cells (not recorded which) from PBMCs. These receptors originate from a human donor in good health, serving as a control.

Only a few counts were recorded for this clonotype. The chain has TRBV12-3 or TRBV12-4 and TRBJ2-1; D call uncertain. There are 14 residues in the CDR3. Trimming took 1 base from V and 10 from J, leaving 14 bases between them. The CDR3 nucleotides read TGTGCCAGCAGTTTAGTTCGTCTCTCAGACGAGCAGTTCTTC. Encoded protein: CASSLVRLSDEQFF.

V is TRBV20-1 and J is TRBJ1-5; 10 nucleotides align to TRBD1. CDR1 is DFQATT, CDR2 SNEGSKA, per germline (reference sequence). The CDR3 extends over 14 amino acids. V was pared by 3 bases and J by 10 bases, with 9 bases of the junction left unmatched. The DNA for the CDR3 is TGCAGTGCTAGCGTGGGACAGGGGATCGAACCCCAGCATTTT. It is translated as CSASVGQGIEPQHF.

The chain is built from TRBV20-1 and TRBJ1-2; D gene uncertain. Germline V gene data show CDR1 as DFQATT and CDR2 as SNEGSKA (reference sequence). V shed 2 bases and J shed 6 bases, with 10 bases lying between them. The CDR3 covers 12 residues. The CDR3 here is CSARWGGHGYTF. CDR3 coding DNA: TGCAGTGCTAGATGGGGAGGGCATGGCTACACCTTC.

The chain recombines TRBV2 with TRBJ2-5, with TRBD2 matching 9 bases. Germline V lookup: CDR1 SNHLY, CDR2 FYNNEI. With 10 bases clipped from V and 5 bases from J, the junction kept 5 bases outside the gene matches. The CDR3 is 12 residues long. The DNA for the CDR3 is TGTGCCACCGCGGGAGGGGGCGAGACCCAGTACTTC. Its translation is CATAGGGETQYF.

This rearrangement joins TRBV10-3 to TRBJ1-1; D is possibly TRBD1 (6 bases). This CDR3 has 12 residues. CDR1 and CDR2 from the germline V gene are ENHRY and SYGVKD. CDR3 bases: TGTGAGGGGGACGGCTTGAACACTGAAGCTTTCTTT. It encodes CEGDGLNTEAFF.

This clonotype was picked up one time. The chain links TRBV9 to TRBJ1-4; D unresolved. V lost 2 bases to trimming and J lost 11 bases, with 16 bases between them. CDR1 and CDR2 (germline): SGDLS, YYNGEE. The CDR3 runs 14 residues. CDR3 nucleotides: TGTGCCAGCAGCGTCGACGACCCCGGGGAGAAACTGTTTTTT. Residues: CASSVDDPGEKLFF.

The chain links TRBV2 to TRBJ1-6; 7 positions agree with TRBD1. V lost 7 bases to trimming and J lost 8 bases; unmatched junction nucleotides: 5. CDR3 size: 13 residues. Looked up from germline, CDR1 is SNHLY and CDR2 is FYNNEI. CDR3 residues: CASTRDSDSPLHF. Written as DNA, the CDR3 is TGTGCCAGCACAAGGGACAGCGATTCACCCCTCCACTTT.

The chain is built from TRBV29-1 and TRBJ2-7; D perhaps matches TRBD1 (5 bases). Trimming shortened V by 4 bases and J by 5 bases, and 15 bases separated the two germline ends. Germline assignment: CDR1 SQVTM and CDR2 ANQGSEA. CDR3 length: 13 residues. CDR3 in amino acids: CSVGVQGKHEQYF. In DNA, the CDR3 is TGCAGCGTTGGGGTTCAGGGAAAACACGAGCAGTACTTC.

This clonotype was observed a few times. This chain links TRBV4-2 with TRBJ1-2, with D possibly TRBD1 on 6 matching bases. The CDR3 extends over 19 amino acids. The ends were cut back, 4 bases at V and 0 bases at J, with 24 bases in the middle. CDR1 is LGHNA and CDR2 is YNFKEQ in the germline V gene. The DNA of the CDR3 is TGTGCCAGCAGCCCCCTTGTAGGGGGACAAGAATTAGCTAACTATGGCTACACCTTC. Translation: CASSPLVGGQELANYGYTF.

This clonotype was counted a few times. Since a much larger clone is just one base distant, this may be a read error. The V and J genes are TRBV12-3 or TRBV12-4 and TRBJ2-7; TRBD2 is a possible D gene (5 bases). This CDR3 is 15 amino acids long. CDR3 region: CVSSFQGLRPYEQYF. The CDR3 coding sequence is TGTGTCAGCAGTTTTCAAGGACTTCGCCCCTACGAGCAGTACTTC.